The 30 T cell receptor beta chains in this list originate from one sample, sequenced in a study of cytomegalovirus exposure and HLA in healthy donors (dated by TCRdb to the late 2010s). Library preparation employed the immunoSEQ multiplex PCR assay. TCRdb took over this immuneACCESS table, retaining in-frame rearrangements with V and J assigned. Such tables are incomplete; in checked studies, under half of the missing clones stem from an unresolved V gene, and the remainder is unexplained. This sample has under 200,000 clones in its table, and roughly nine tenths of those were observed once. The ten largest clones add up to 4% to 5% of the sample. The sample was PBMCs. The receptors were sampled from a man younger than 35 in good health and CMV-seropositive.

The chain links TRBV29-1 to TRBJ2-1; D not certain. The CDR3 is 13 residues long. Trimming removed 5 bases at V and 1 base at J, with 9 bases between. Germline V CDR1 and CDR2: SQVTM, ANQGSEA. Here the CDR3 DNA reads TGCAGCGTTTATATCCCTTCCTACAATGAGCAGTTCTTC. Protein sequence: CSVYIPSYNEQFF.

This chain connects TRBV19 to TRBJ1-1, with 7 nucleotides matching TRBD1. This CDR3 spans 16 amino acids. Trimming at V came to 3 bases and at J to 3 bases, leaving 10 bases not matched to a gene. Germline CDR1 is LNHDA and CDR2 is SQIVND (reference sequence). The CDR3 sequence: CASSMRTGRMDTEAFF. The CDR3 bases are TGTGCCAGTAGTATGAGGACAGGTCGGATGGACACTGAAGCTTTCTTT.

This clone has at least ten counts. The chain uses TRBV6-1 and TRBJ2-1; 8 positions agree with TRBD1. This CDR3 contains 14 residues. V lost 1 base to trimming and J lost 6 bases; unmatched junction nucleotides: 2. CDR1 and CDR2 from the germline V gene are MNHNS and SASEGT. The CDR3: CASSEVTGGNEQFF. The DNA for the CDR3 is TGTGCCAGCAGTGAAGTAACAGGGGGCAATGAGCAGTTCTTC.

In this sample, this clone turned up once. This sequence joins TRBV4-1 and TRBJ2-7; 11 nucleotides match TRBD2. V lost 5 bases to trimming and J lost 3 bases; unmatched junction nucleotides: 9. Germline CDR1 and CDR2: MGHRA and YSYEKL. The length of the CDR3 is 16 residues. The CDR3 DNA reads TGCGCCAGCAGCGGGGGCTTACTAGCGGGAGACTACGAGCAGTACTTC. Protein sequence: CASSGGLLAGDYEQYF.

The chain employs TRBV6-1 and TRBJ1-2; a possible D gene is TRBD1 (5 bases). Germline V gene data show CDR1 as MNHNS and CDR2 as SASEGT. V dropped 7 bases and J dropped 5 bases, with 17 bases sitting between them. The CDR3 is 14 residues long. DNA of the CDR3: TGTGCCAGCAAAGGTTTGGGGCTGATATATGGCTACACCTTC. It encodes CASKGLGLIYGYTF.

V usage is TRBV7-8 and J usage is TRBJ1-1; D is ambiguous. The CDR3 is 13 residues long. With 5 bases removed from V and 0 bases from J, the gap between germline ends came to 7 bases. Per germline, CDR1 SGHVS and CDR2 FQNEAQ. CDR3 in DNA: TGTGCCAGCAGCGCCACAGTGAACACTGAAGCTTTCTTT. The encoded protein is CASSATVNTEAFF.

With regard to this clone: This specimen includes other DNA sequences encoding the same CDR3. V usage is TRBV27 and J usage is TRBJ2-7, with D tentatively TRBD2 (5 bases). Germline-derived CDR1 and CDR2 are MNHEY and SMNVEV (reference sequence). The CDR3 is 13 amino acids. The V end lost 2 bases, the J end lost 3 bases, and 8 bases lay between the germline ends. CDR3 coding DNA: TGTGCCAGCAGTTTAAGGACTGACTACGAGCAGTACTTC. Its protein product is CASSLRTDYEQYF.

The chain uses TRBV12-5 and TRBJ1-3; D gene uncertain. V lost 0 bases and J lost 6, with 12 bases in between. CDR3 length equals 15 residues. CDR1 LGHNT and CDR2 FRNRAP come from the germline V gene. Written as DNA, the CDR3 is TGTGCTAGTGGTTTGGTACGTGACTTGGAAAACACCATATATTTT. Residues: CASGLVRDLENTIYF.

The chain has TRBV7-8 and TRBJ2-2; TRBD2 matches 7 bases. The CDR3 is 19 residues long. The J segment lost 2 bases and the V segment lost 2 bases, leaving 14 bases of the junction unmatched. Germline V gene data show CDR1 as SGHVS and CDR2 as FQNEAQ. This CDR3 is CASSLMAVASGYNTGELFF. CDR3 nucleotide sequence: TGTGCCAGCAGCTTAATGGCTGTCGCTAGCGGATATAACACCGGGGAGCTGTTTTTT.

V gene TRBV28 combines with J gene TRBJ2-1, with a weak D call TRBD2 (7 bases). Germline CDR1 reads MDHEN; CDR2 reads SYDVKM. V dropped 6 bases and J dropped 9 bases, with 18 bases sitting between them. This CDR3 has 14 amino acids. The DNA of the CDR3 is TGTGCCAGCAGCCTGGGCGGGGGCCGTGGTGAGCAGTTCTTC. This encodes CASSLGGGRGEQFF. Full variable domain (missing parts from reference TRBV28 and TRBJ2-1): DVKVTQSSRYLVKRTGEKVFLECVQDMDHENMFWYRQDPGLGLRLIYFSYDVKMKEKGDIPEGYSVSREKKERFSLILESASTNQTSMYLCASSLGGGRGEQFFGPGTRLTVL.

V and J are TRBV28 and TRBJ2-7, with 7 bases matching TRBD1. CDR1 is MDHEN and CDR2 is SYDVKM in the germline V gene. The length of the CDR3 is 16 residues. V dropped 5 bases and J dropped 3; count of bases not matched to a gene: 13. CDR3 in amino acids: CASSLPSTGWYYEQYF. CDR3 bases: TGTGCCAGCAGTCTACCGTCGACAGGGTGGTACTACGAGCAGTACTTC.

V usage is TRBV6-5 and J usage is TRBJ2-7, with D hard to call. The CDR3 is made up of 14 amino acids. Germline assignment: CDR1 MNHEY and CDR2 SVGAGI. Trimming shortened V by 3 bases and J by 6 bases, and 15 bases separated the two germline ends. The CDR3 DNA sequence: TGTGCCAGCAGTTATAGCTGGGTGTTGATCGAGCAGTACTTC. Translation gives CASSYSWVLIEQYF.

V gene TRBV28 combines with J gene TRBJ2-7; TRBD1 matches 7 bases. This CDR3 has 16 amino acids. CDR1 and CDR2 (germline): MDHEN, SYDVKM. V lost 2 bases, J lost 0 bases, and 7 bases stayed unmatched. The CDR3 reads CASSLLRDRSSYEQYF. DNA for the CDR3: TGTGCCAGCAGTTTACTCCGGGACAGAAGCTCCTACGAGCAGTACTTC.

The rearrangement uses TRBV19 and TRBJ1-1, with D possibly matching TRBD1 (6 bases). From germline, CDR1 is LNHDA and CDR2 SQIVND (reference sequence). There are 15 residues in the CDR3. V was pared by 6 bases and J by 3 bases, with 17 bases between. The chain's CDR3 is CASSYRGLRDTEAFF. The CDR3 DNA is TGTGCCAGTAGCTATAGGGGGTTACGAGACACTGAAGCTTTCTTT.

This clone has at least ten counts. The chain recombines TRBV11-2 with TRBJ1-2; 7 bases agree with TRBD1. This CDR3 has 13 amino acids. Losses at the gene ends were 1 base for V and 6 bases for J; bases not matched to a gene: 2. Germline V lookup: CDR1 SGHAT, CDR2 FQNNGV. The DNA of the CDR3 is TGTGCCAGCAGCTTAGGAACAGGGGATGGCTACACCTTC. Its translation is CASSLGTGDGYTF.

V usage is TRBV6-1 and J usage is TRBJ2-7, with a weak D call TRBD1 (6 bases). This CDR3 is 13 amino acids long. CDR1 is MNHNS and CDR2 is SASEGT in the germline V gene. CDR3 DNA: TGTGCAGTACAGGGTTCGGAAGGGTACGAGCAGTACTTC. Amino acid sequence: CAVQGSEGYEQYF.

This clone was found a few times. The genes are TRBV21-1 and TRBJ1-5; whether TRBD1, the table's D call, matches the DNA was not checked. TRBV21-1 is a pseudogene. CDR3 length: 17 amino acids. CDR3 region: CASSSQMGRQAIGPQHF. The CDR3 region has the DNA TGTGCCAGCAGCTCCCAGATGGGTCGACAGGCTATCGGGCCCCAGCATTTT.

This sequence joins TRBV27 and TRBJ1-2; no firm D call. V was trimmed by 6 bases and J by 4 bases, leaving 15 bases between them. The CDR3 sequence is 14 residues long. CDR1 MNHEY and CDR2 SMNVEV come from the germline V gene (reference sequence). Here the CDR3 reads CASSRGGGGYGYTF. In nucleotides, the CDR3 is TGTGCCAGCAGCCGTGGAGGTGGCGGCTATGGCTACACCTTC.

The chain employs TRBV7-8 and TRBJ2-1, with 8 nucleotides matching TRBD1. This CDR3 contains 18 residues. From germline, CDR1 is SGHVS and CDR2 FQNEAQ. J gave up 0 bases and V 4 bases, and 11 bases lay outside the gene matches. Written as DNA, the CDR3 is TGTGCCAGCAGCTCCATAGGACAGGGCCCGAGCTCCTACAATGAGCAGTTCTTC. It codes for CASSSIGQGPSSYNEQFF.

The count of this clone is one. V and J are TRBV5-4 and TRBJ2-7; 12 nucleotides align to TRBD2. Germline assignment: CDR1 SGHNT and CDR2 YYREEE (reference sequence). After removal of 0 bases from V and 3 bases from J, the junction contained 4 bases not matched to a gene. The CDR3 totals 16 residues. Here the CDR3 reads CASSLASTSGSYEQYF. The CDR3 nucleotides are TGTGCCAGCAGCTTGGCCTCGACTAGCGGGAGCTACGAGCAGTACTTC.

This chain joins TRBV28 and TRBJ1-1, with a possible D match to TRBD1 (5 bases). The germline V gene has CDR1 MDHEN and CDR2 SYDVKM. CDR3 size: 15 residues. V shed 4 bases and J shed 1 base, with 13 bases lying between them. CDR3 in DNA: TGTGCCAGCAGTTCGCCGGGACTGGGGAACACTGAAGCTTTCTTT. Amino acids: CASSSPGLGNTEAFF. Using reference TRBV28 and TRBJ1-1 for the parts outside the CDR3, the full variable domain is DVKVTQSSRYLVKRTGEKVFLECVQDMDHENMFWYRQDPGLGLRLIYFSYDVKMKEKGDIPEGYSVSREKKERFSLILESASTNQTSMYLCASSSPGLGNTEAFFGQGTRLTVV.

The rearrangement uses TRBV7-3 and TRBJ2-3; unclear D gene. From germline, CDR1 is SGHTA and CDR2 FQGTGA. The CDR3 has 14 amino acids. V was pared by 2 bases and J by 4 bases, with 10 bases between. The DNA for the CDR3 is TGTGCCAGCAGCTTATCTAGTCTCGCAGATACGCAGTATTTT. It codes for CASSLSSLADTQYF.

The chain carries TRBV30 and TRBJ1-4, with a weak D call TRBD1 (6 bases). Germline V lookup: CDR1 GTSNPN, CDR2 SVGIG (reference sequence). The CDR3 loop spans 13 amino acids. The CDR3 loop reads CALNGDNNEKLFF. The CDR3 region has the DNA TGTGCTCTAAATGGGGACAATAATGAAAAACTGTTTTTT.

The chain is built from TRBV5-1 and TRBJ2-1, with 9 bases fitting TRBD2. Trimming removed 6 bases from V and 9 bases from J; junction bases left unmatched: 10. The CDR3 is 14 residues long. CDR1 is SGHRS and CDR2 is YFSETQ in the germline V gene. CDR3 bases: TGCGCCAGCAATCAGGGGACTAGCTTGGGTGAGCAGTTCTTC. Translated: CASNQGTSLGEQFF.

The chain couples TRBV11-2 to TRBJ2-7; D remains unclear. The CDR3 consists of 15 residues. Germline V gene sequence: CDR1 SGHAT, CDR2 FQNNGV. V shed 5 bases and J shed 1 base, with 15 bases lying between them. CDR3 DNA sequence: TGTGCCAGCAGCGAACCCGAGCTAGGTTCCTACGAGCAGTACTTC. Amino acids: CASSEPELGSYEQYF.

The chain links TRBV6-5 to TRBJ2-1, with a weak D call TRBD2 (6 bases). Germline CDR1 and CDR2: MNHEY and SVGAGI. This CDR3 is built from 14 residues. V dropped 8 bases and J dropped 0 bases, with 11 bases sitting between them. CDR3 sequence: CASRAGTSYNEQFF. The CDR3 bases are TGTGCCAGCCGAGCGGGTACCTCCTACAATGAGCAGTTCTTC.

A few counts support this clone. The chain combines TRBV19 with TRBJ2-1; 7 positions agree with TRBD2. This CDR3 is 14 amino acids long. J lost 7 bases, V lost 5 bases, and 8 bases had no gene match. CDR1 and CDR2 (germline): LNHDA, SQIVND (reference sequence). The chain's CDR3 is CASSPPPGGNEQFF. The CDR3 bases are TGTGCCAGTAGTCCCCCCCCCGGGGGGAATGAGCAGTTCTTC. Full variable domain (missing parts from reference TRBV19 and TRBJ2-1): DGGITQSPKYLFRKEGQNVTLSCEQNLNHDAMYWYRQDPGQGLRLIYYSQIVNDFQKGDIAEGYSVSREKKESFPLTVTSAQKNPTAFYLCASSPPPGGNEQFFGPGTRLTVL.

This CDR3 reads CASSQATGVATNEKLFF. Written as DNA, the CDR3 is TGCGCCAGCAGCCAGGCCACAGGGGTTGCAACTAATGAAAAACTGTTTTTT. V usage is TRBV4-1 and J usage is TRBJ1-4, with 7 bases identical to TRBD1. The CDR3 length is 17 residues. Trimming at V came to 3 bases and at J to 0 bases, leaving 7 bases not matched to a gene. The germline V gene has CDR1 MGHRA and CDR2 YSYEKL.

The chain links TRBV18 to TRBJ1-2; D not certain. CDR1 is KGHSH, CDR2 LQKENI, per germline. This CDR3 region has 11 residues. Between the trimmed V and J ends, which lost 5 bases and 8 bases, there was a span of 9 bases. The CDR3: CASSNTEGYTF. CDR3 DNA: TGTGCCAGCTCAAATACGGAGGGCTACACCTTC.

The rearrangement links TRBV30 to TRBJ2-7, with TRBD1 identical over 8 bases. Germline CDR1 reads GTSNPN; CDR2 reads SVGIG (reference sequence). This CDR3 contains 16 residues. The ends lost 0 bases at V and 0 bases at J; junction bases unmatched: 7. The DNA for the CDR3 is TGTGCCTGGAGTGTACCAGGGGGCAAAAGCTCCTACGAGCAGTACTTC. It is translated as CAWSVPGGKSSYEQYF.